Listed below are T cell receptor beta chains from one sample, sequenced in a study of human T cells and chemical hapten exposure. TCRdb reprocessed the RACE reads via MiXCR and lists one record per CDR3 protein. Altogether 300,000 to 450,000 distinct CDR3 sequences are present, nearly 5% being singletons, with the ten largest covering roughly 2.4%. The sequenced sample was whole blood, obtained in connection with sensitization to the hapten diphenylcyclopropenone (DPC). The receptor set was obtained from a woman between 50 and 59 years old with alopecia areata. Some clones in this sample may be carry-over from other donors' samples. Both conserved end residues are part of each CDR3. A D gene is named only where the DNA matches it firmly. Some rows mark clone size as missing; the rest say once, few, many or name a class of expanded clone.

J	D	V	size	CDR3	DNA
TRBJ2-1	TRBD2	TRBV6-5	many	CASSLEAGGLGQFF	TGTGCCAGCAGTTTAGAAGCGGGAGGGTTGGGGCAGTTCTTC
TRBJ2-5	TRBD2	TRBV4-3	many	CASSRSRTSVQETQYF	TGCGCCAGCAGCCGGAGCCGGACTAGCGTACAAGAGACCCAGTACTTC
TRBJ1-4	TRBD1	TRBV20-1	many	CSASRGTGNEKLFF	TGCAGTGCTAGTCGTGGGACAGGCAATGAAAAACTGTTTTTT
TRBJ2-4	-	TRBV6-5	-	CASSRGGQTKNIQYF	TGTGCCAGCAGTCGGGGGGGACAGACAAAAAACATTCAGTACTTC
TRBJ2-3	TRBD1	TRBV5-1	few	CASSWTGIGADTQYF	TGCGCCAGCAGCTGGACAGGCATAGGGGCAGATACGCAGTATTTT
TRBJ2-5	-	TRBV29-1	many	CSARVEQETQYF	TGCAGCGCTCGGGTCGAACAAGAGACCCAGTACTTC
TRBJ1-1	-	TRBV27	many	CASTPVGRSNTEAFF	TGTGCCAGCACCCCAGTGGGGCGGTCCAACACTGAAGCTTTCTTT
TRBJ1-6	TRBD1	TRBV12-3/TRBV12-4	few	CASTGTGESPLHF	TGTGCCAGCACCGGGACAGGGGAATCACCCCTCCACTTT
TRBJ2-1	-	TRBV28	-	CASTPEGRPFTNEQFF	TGTGCCAGCACCCCTGAGGGGCGCCCATTTACCAATGAGCAGTTCTTC
TRBJ2-1	TRBD2	TRBV6-1	many	CASSEARGGLKNEQFF	TGTGCCAGCAGTGAAGCCCGGGGGGGCCTTAAAAATGAGCAGTTCTTC
TRBJ1-4	-	TRBV6-5	few	CASRRAGMDEKLFF	TGTGCCAGCAGGCGCGCGGGAATGGATGAAAAACTGTTTTTT
TRBJ2-3	-	TRBV11-2	few	CASRWGGETDTQYF	TGTGCCAGCAGGTGGGGGGGCGAAACAGATACGCAGTATTTT
TRBJ2-1	-	TRBV7-2	many	CASRGAGWHEQFF	TGTGCCAGCAGAGGGGCAGGGTGGCATGAGCAGTTCTTC
TRBJ1-2	-	TRBV12-3/TRBV12-4	few	CASSSDGESYGYTF	TGTGCCAGCAGTTCGGACGGGGAGAGCTATGGCTACACCTTC
TRBJ1-2	TRBD1	TRBV6-5	many	CASTGTGANYGYTF	TGTGCCAGCACGGGGACAGGGGCTAACTATGGCTACACCTTC
TRBJ1-3	-	TRBV6-1	few	CASILEGLSGNTIYF	TGTGCCAGCATACTCGAGGGTCTGTCTGGAAACACCATATATTTT
TRBJ1-1	-	TRBV5-6	few	CASSHRSRGEAFF	TGTGCCAGCAGCCACCGGTCCAGGGGTGAAGCTTTCTTT
TRBJ1-5	-	TRBV12-1	many	CARKMTGQCNQPQHF	TGTGCCAGGAAAATGACGGGACAGTGCAATCAGCCCCAGCATTTT
TRBJ2-6	-	TRBV7-9	-	CASILGSSGANVLTF	TGTGCCAGCATCTTAGGGAGCTCTGGGGCCAACGTCCTGACTTTC
TRBJ1-3	-	TRBV10-3	many	CAISESTGGSGNTIYF	TGTGCCATCAGTGAGTCGACGGGAGGCTCTGGAAACACCATATATTTT
TRBJ2-7	-	TRBV27	many	CASSSIHLSEQYF	TGTGCCAGCAGTTCGATCCACCTTAGCGAGCAGTACTTC
TRBJ1-1	-	TRBV6-5	many	CASSLSQGRTEAFF	TGTGCCAGCAGTCTTAGTCAGGGGCGGACTGAAGCTTTCTTT
TRBJ1-2	TRBD1	TRBV27	many	CASSRGTGDGYTF	TGTGCCAGCAGCCGTGGGACAGGGGATGGCTACACCTTC
TRBJ2-1	TRBD2	TRBV24-1	many	CATSGTSGWDEQFF	TGTGCCACCTCCGGGACTAGCGGGTGGGATGAGCAGTTCTTC
TRBJ2-7	-	TRBV19	many	CASSIGTWGYEQYF	TGTGCCAGTAGTATCGGGACATGGGGGTACGAGCAGTACTTC
TRBJ1-2	TRBD1	TRBV7-9	many	CASSSSGGGGYGYTF	TGTGCCAGCAGCTCTTCAGGGGGCGGTGGTTACGGCTACACCTTC
TRBJ2-1	-	TRBV2	many	CASRTGPTGRQFF	TGTGCCAGCAGAACCGGACCGACGGGACGGCAGTTCTTC
TRBJ2-5	-	TRBV6-5	many	CASSYSQGIQETQYF	TGTGCCAGCAGTTACTCGCAGGGAATCCAAGAGACCCAGTACTTC
TRBJ2-3	-	TRBV27	-	CASSFGRGQYF	TGTGCCAGCAGCTTCGGACGGGGGCAGTATTTT
TRBJ1-2	-	TRBV24-1	many	CATSDQTSNYGYTF	TGTGCCACCAGTGACCAGACATCGAACTATGGCTACACCTTC
TRBJ2-3	TRBD1	TRBV13	few	CASSPRTGPGDTQYF	TGTGCCAGCAGCCCTCGGACAGGGCCCGGAGATACGCAGTATTTT
TRBJ2-6	-	TRBV5-6	many	CASSFTGISGANVLTF	TGTGCCAGCAGCTTCACAGGGATCTCTGGGGCCAACGTCCTGACTTTC
TRBJ2-3	-	TRBV29-1	many	CSVVPDTQYF	TGCAGCGTTGTTCCGGATACGCAGTATTTT
TRBJ2-4	-	TRBV20-1	many	CSASFLAKNIQYF	TGCAGTGCTAGCTTCTTAGCCAAAAACATTCAGTACTTC
TRBJ2-3	-	TRBV20-1	many	CSAIGPSTDTQYF	TGCAGTGCCATCGGACCTAGCACAGATACGCAGTATTTT
TRBJ2-7	TRBD1	TRBV20-1	few	CSADRADEQYF	TGCAGTGCGGACAGGGCAGACGAGCAGTACTTC
TRBJ1-5	TRBD1	TRBV20-1	few	CSALDRAEQPQHF	TGCAGTGCTTTGGACAGGGCAGAACAGCCCCAGCATTTT
TRBJ2-2	-	TRBV3-1	many	CASSQDYGQGTGELFF	TGTGCCAGCAGCCAAGATTATGGTCAGGGTACCGGGGAGCTGTTTTTT
TRBJ2-3	-	TRBV5-1	many	CASSLGGPTDTQYF	TGCGCCAGCAGCTTGGGGGGACCCACAGATACGCAGTATTTT
TRBJ2-1	TRBD2	TRBV4-3	-	CASSQDWSGRSVGEQFF	TGCGCCAGCAGCCAAGATTGGAGCGGGAGGTCGGTAGGTGAGCAGTTCTTC
TRBJ2-7	TRBD1	TRBV12-3/TRBV12-4	few	CASSPRDRALHEQYF	TGTGCCAGCAGCCCCCGGGACAGGGCATTACACGAGCAGTACTTC
TRBJ1-4	-	TRBV6-6	many	CASRQGATNEKLFF	TGTGCCAGCAGACAGGGAGCAACTAATGAAAAACTGTTTTTT
TRBJ1-2	TRBD1	TRBV12-3/TRBV12-4	few	CASSFGTGNGYTF	TGTGCCAGCAGTTTTGGGACAGGGAACGGCTACACCTTC
TRBJ2-4	-	TRBV11-2	-	CASSPGRVNIQYF	TGTGCCAGCAGCCCGGGACGGGTAAACATTCAGTACTTC
TRBJ2-7	-	TRBV27	many	CASSCPPLRVTYEQYF	TGTGCCAGCAGTTGCCCCCCACTGAGGGTAACCTACGAGCAGTACTTC
TRBJ2-7	TRBD1	TRBV12-3/TRBV12-4	many	CASSSDRASSYEQYF	TGTGCCAGCAGCTCGGACAGGGCTTCCTCCTACGAGCAGTACTTC
TRBJ1-2	-	TRBV7-3	few	CASSLRAQPVHGYTF	TGTGCCAGCAGCTTACGGGCACAGCCAGTCCATGGCTACACCTTC
TRBJ2-5	-	TRBV18	-	CASSPPGQGSETQYF	TGTGCCAGCTCACCACCGGGGCAGGGCAGCGAGACCCAGTACTTC
TRBJ2-2	TRBD2	TRBV6-1	-	CASSRPGSGGSTGELFF	TGTGCCAGCAGCCGCCCCGGGAGCGGGGGAAGCACCGGGGAGCTGTTTTTT
TRBJ1-1	TRBD1	TRBV2	many	CASSEEDRVTEAFF	TGTGCCAGCAGTGAGGAGGACAGGGTAACTGAAGCTTTCTTT
TRBJ1-3	TRBD1	TRBV28	few	CASISGQGAGGNTIYF	TGTGCCAGCATCTCGGGACAGGGCGCGGGAGGAAACACCATATATTTT
TRBJ2-5	-	TRBV7-2	few	CASSLYGGSQETQYF	TGTGCCAGCAGCTTATACGGAGGATCCCAAGAGACCCAGTACTTC
TRBJ2-1	-	TRBV7-2	many	CASSLAPALANNEQFF	TGTGCCAGCAGCTTAGCCCCAGCCCTCGCCAACAATGAGCAGTTCTTC
TRBJ2-3	TRBD2	TRBV6-5	many	CASSLAGGHTDTQYF	TGTGCCAGCAGCTTAGCGGGAGGGCACACAGATACGCAGTATTTT
TRBJ1-4	-	TRBV7-2	many	CASSSTGSGEKLFF	TGTGCCAGCAGCTCGACAGGCTCCGGTGAAAAACTGTTTTTT